This is a list of T cell receptor beta chains from one sample in a study of blood T cell repertoires in COVID-19. Produced via immunoSEQ multiplex PCR; TCRdb's table is partial and in-frame only. Of about 100,000 clones listed, about 77% were seen once; the top ten hold 12%. The sequencing input was peripheral blood. Every receptor here comes from a woman aged 70-85 years with acute or convalescent COVID-19. Each CDR3 is given with its conserved first and last residue. The order of the fields is clone size, D gene, V gene, J gene, CDR3 DNA, CDR3 protein. A D gene is named only where the DNA matches it firmly. Clone sizes are given selectively: once, few, many, or a class where the clone is expanded.

>NA|TRBD2|TRBV29-1|TRBJ2-4
TGCAGCGTTGAAGACCCGGGACTAGCGGGGGACCTAGCCAAAAACATTCAGTACTTC
CSVEDPGLAGDLAKNIQYF
>NA|TRBD1|TRBV7-2|TRBJ2-3
TGTGCCAGCAGGACAGACAGGGGGCGCGAGGATACGCAGTATTTT
CASRTDRGREDTQYF
>NA|NA|TRBV19|TRBJ1-3
TGTGCCAGTAGGTTGACAGGTGGAAACACCATATATTTT
CASRLTGGNTIYF
>NA|NA|TRBV11-2|TRBJ2-3
TGTGCCAGCAGCTTAGATCGGGGGAGCACAGATACGCAGTATTTT
CASSLDRGSTDTQYF
>few|TRBD1|TRBV7-9|TRBJ2-7
TGTGCCAGCAGCTCACCCGGACAGGGCTCCTACGAGCAGTACTTC
CASSSPGQGSYEQYF
>NA|NA|TRBV2|TRBJ1-2
TGTGCCAGCAGTCGCACCTCGGACTATGGCTACACCTTC
CASSRTSDYGYTF
>once|TRBD1|TRBV5-4|TRBJ1-3
TGTGCCAGCAGCTTAGACGGACAGGGTTTTGGAAACACCATATATTTT
CASSLDGQGFGNTIYF
>NA|NA|TRBV3-1/TRBV3-2|TRBJ2-7
TGTGCCAGCGGGAGCTACGAGCAGTACTTC
CASGSYEQYF
>NA|NA|TRBV10-3|TRBJ1-2
TGTGCCATCAGTGAGTCTGAGCAGGTTGGTGGCTACACCTTC
CAISESEQVGGYTF
>NA|TRBD1|TRBV7-2|TRBJ1-3
TGTGCCAGCAGCTTAGCTCCAGGGGGCGCCGGAAACACCATATATTTT
CASSLAPGGAGNTIYF
>NA|TRBD1|TRBV3-1/TRBV3-2|TRBJ1-4
TGTGCCAGCAGCCCGCGGACAGGGACTGAAAAACTGTTTTTT
CASSPRTGTEKLFF
>few|NA|TRBV29-1|TRBJ1-2
TGCAGCGTTGGGGGCGGATACTATGGCTACACCTTC
CSVGGGYYGYTF
>NA|NA|TRBV19|TRBJ1-5
TGTGCCAGTAGTATAGTCGGGGACTATAGCAATCAGCCCCAGCATTTT
CASSIVGDYSNQPQHF
>once|TRBD1|TRBV30|TRBJ1-5
TGTGCCTGGCAGGGGGTCTCCAATCAGCCCCAGCATTTT
CAWQGVSNQPQHF
>once|NA|TRBV7-2|TRBJ2-6
TGTGCCAGCAGCCTTGGAGGCTCTGGGGCCAACGTCCTGACTTTC
CASSLGGSGANVLTF
>NA|NA|TRBV7-9|TRBJ1-6
TGTGCCAGCAGCTTTATGTCCTATAATTCACCCCTCCACTTT
CASSFMSYNSPLHF
>many|TRBD1|TRBV2|TRBJ2-2
TGTGCCAGCAGGGACAGGGGGAGTAGCACCGGGGAGCTGTTTTTT
CASRDRGSSTGELFF
>NA|NA|TRBV28|TRBJ1-6
TGTGCCAGCAGTTTCCCGGTGGGGACAAACGATTCACCCCTCCACTTT
CASSFPVGTNDSPLHF
>NA|NA|TRBV7-8|TRBJ2-5
TGTGCCAGCAGCCCCGTCTCCCTTCAAGAGACCCAGTACTTC
CASSPVSLQETQYF
>NA|NA|TRBV27|TRBJ1-2
TGTGCCAGCAGTTTGGCAGGGAGGGGCTATGGCTACACCTTC
CASSLAGRGYGYTF
>NA|TRBD2|TRBV20-1|TRBJ2-2
TGCAGTGCTAGTAATCCGGGACTAGGGAACACCGGGGAGCTGTTTTTT
CSASNPGLGNTGELFF
>NA|NA|TRBV5-6|TRBJ1-1
TGTGCCAGCAGCTCCGCCAGGGGCAGCACTGAAGCTTTCTTT
CASSSARGSTEAFF
>NA|NA|TRBV10-2|TRBJ1-6
TGCGCCAGCAAACCGGCTGGGACAACCGGATCACCCCTCCACTTT
CASKPAGTTGSPLHF
>NA|TRBD1|TRBV7-9|TRBJ1-2
TGTGCCAGCAGCCCCCGGGACAGCGAAATTTTCTATGGCTACACCTTC
CASSPRDSEIFYGYTF
>NA|TRBD2|TRBV24-1|TRBJ2-1
TGTGCCACCAGTGATAGCGGGGGGAGCTCCTACAATGAGCAGTTCTTC
CATSDSGGSSYNEQFF
>NA|NA|TRBV2|TRBJ1-4
TGTGCCAGATCCCAGGGCGCTGATAATGAAAAACTGTTTTTT
CARSQGADNEKLFF
>NA|TRBD1|TRBV4-1|TRBJ1-2
TGCGCCAGCAGCCAAGGGGGACAGGGGAACTATGGCTACACCTTC
CASSQGGQGNYGYTF
>NA|NA|TRBV4-1|TRBJ2-3
TGCGCCAGCAGCCAAGAGGAGCGACTAGGGGAGGTGTATTTT
CASSQEERLGEVYF
>NA|NA|TRBV5-6|TRBJ1-5
TGTGCCAGCAGCTTGGGGCAGTTTGGCAATCAGCCCCAGCATTTT
CASSLGQFGNQPQHF
>once|TRBD1|TRBV19|TRBJ1-5
TGTGCCAGCACGGACAGGGGAGGAAGTTATCAGCCCCAGCATTTT
CASTDRGGSYQPQHF
>NA|TRBD2|TRBV4-2|TRBJ2-5
TGTGCCAGCAGCCAAGCCTCCACTAGCGGGGGAGAGACCCAGTACTTC
CASSQASTSGGETQYF
>NA|TRBD1|TRBV18|TRBJ1-6
TGTGCCAGCTCACCAGTCAGGGGGCATGGTAATTCACCCCTCCACTTT
CASSPVRGHGNSPLHF
>NA|TRBD2|TRBV15|TRBJ2-5
TGTGCCACCAGCGACCGAAAAACTAGCGGGGGTGGGACCCAGTACTTC
CATSDRKTSGGGTQYF
>NA|TRBD1|TRBV19|TRBJ1-2
TGTGCCAGTAGTAGGGACAGCGGCTACACCTTC
CASSRDSGYTF
>NA|NA|TRBV2|TRBJ1-2
TGTGCCAGCAGTGAACTACGGGGGGCTGGCTACACCTTC
CASSELRGAGYTF
>once|NA|TRBV5-4|TRBJ2-5
TGTGCCAGCAGCTTTTTCGACAGTCAAGAGACCCAGTACTTC
CASSFFDSQETQYF
>NA|NA|TRBV15|TRBJ1-1
TGTGCCACCAGCAGAGATCCCGGACAGAGGACTGAAGCTTTCTTT
CATSRDPGQRTEAFF
>few|NA|TRBV3-1/TRBV3-2|TRBJ2-3
TGTGCCAGCAGCCAATCGAGGGCGGGTGCAGATACGCAGTATTTT
CASSQSRAGADTQYF
>NA|TRBD1|TRBV6-5|TRBJ1-1
TGTGCCAGCAGAAACAGGGGTGGGGACACTGAAGCTTTCTTT
CASRNRGGDTEAFF
>NA|NA|TRBV18|TRBJ2-2
TGTGCCAGCTCCGGGACTTTGAACACCGGGGAGCTGTTTTTT
CASSGTLNTGELFF
>NA|NA|TRBV24-1|TRBJ2-3
TGTGCCACCTCCCCGGCCGACTACGGAGATACGCAGTATTTT
CATSPADYGDTQYF
>NA|TRBD1|TRBV15|TRBJ1-4
TGTGCCACCAAACAGGGGGCGTCTAATGAAAAACTGTTTTTT
CATKQGASNEKLFF
>once|TRBD1|TRBV6-5|TRBJ1-5
TGTGCCAGCGAGGGACAGAGGAGCAATCAGCCCCAGCATTTT
CASEGQRSNQPQHF
>NA|NA|TRBV5-1|TRBJ1-1
TGCGCCAGCAGCGGCCGGGGGACGGGGAACACTGAAGCTTTCTTT
CASSGRGTGNTEAFF
>NA|NA|TRBV4-1|TRBJ2-7
TGCGCCAGCAGCCAAGTAGGGTTGACGACCAGGGCGTCCGAGCAGTACTTC
CASSQVGLTTRASEQYF